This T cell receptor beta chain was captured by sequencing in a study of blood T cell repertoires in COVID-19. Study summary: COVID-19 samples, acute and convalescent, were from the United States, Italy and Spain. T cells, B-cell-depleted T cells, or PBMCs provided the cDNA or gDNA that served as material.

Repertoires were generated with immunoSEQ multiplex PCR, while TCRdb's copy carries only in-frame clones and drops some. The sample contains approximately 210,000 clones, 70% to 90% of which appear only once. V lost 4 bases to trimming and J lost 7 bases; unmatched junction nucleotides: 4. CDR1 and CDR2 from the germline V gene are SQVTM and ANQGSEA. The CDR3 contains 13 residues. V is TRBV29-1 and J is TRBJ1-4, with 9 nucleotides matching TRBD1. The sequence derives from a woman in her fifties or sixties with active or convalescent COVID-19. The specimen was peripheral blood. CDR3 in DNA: TGCAGCGTTGGACAGGGGGGAGGTGAAAAACTGTTTTTT. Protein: CSVGQGGGEKLFF.